Listed here are 28 T cell receptor beta chains from one sample, sequenced in a study of blood T cell repertoires in COVID-19. Some clones are missing from TCRdb's copy, which holds only in-frame ones; the method was immunoSEQ multiplex PCR. The sample has some 210,000 clones, around 90% seen once. Material for sequencing was PBMCs or T cells enriched from blood (not recorded which). These receptors were collected from a man aged 18-30 years with acute COVID-19.

V and J are TRBV5-3 and TRBJ1-5; D is perhaps TRBD1 (5 bases). Being an ORF, TRBV5-3 has a function that is uncertain. V gave up 0 bases and J gave up 4 bases, with 11 bases separating them. The CDR3 covers 15 residues. This CDR3 reads CARSLVLQANQPQHF. DNA of the CDR3: TGTGCCAGAAGCTTGGTTTTACAGGCTAATCAGCCCCAGCATTTT.

This clone was detected once. The chain links TRBV18 to TRBJ2-3; tentative D call: TRBD1 (6 bases). Germline CDR1 KGHSH, CDR2 LQKENI. V lost 6 bases and J 2 bases, leaving 15 bases between the germline ends. This CDR3 comprises 15 residues. The CDR3 region has the DNA TGTGCCAGCTCCCACATACAGGGACCCACAGATACGCAGTATTTT. This encodes CASSHIQGPTDTQYF.

The chain recombines TRBV11-2 with TRBJ2-3; 7 nucleotides align to TRBD2. From germline, CDR1 is SGHAT and CDR2 FQNNGV. The CDR3 contains 15 residues. The V segment lost 3 bases and the J segment 0 bases; nucleotides outside the gene matches: 3. The CDR3 region has the DNA TGTGCCAGCAGCTTTGGGACTATAAGCACAGATACGCAGTATTTT. It yields the protein CASSFGTISTDTQYF.

The V call is TRBV28, the J call TRBJ2-3; 10 bases are a match to TRBD2. The germline V gene encodes CDR1 MDHEN and CDR2 SYDVKM. The trim removed 7 bases at V and 3 bases at J, leaving 7 bases unmatched. This CDR3 contains 15 residues. The DNA for the CDR3 is TGTGCCAGCACTGGGGCTAGCGGGAGTACAGATACGCAGTATTTT. Translated: CASTGASGSTDTQYF.

J is TRBJ2-7 and V is TRBV11-2, with D unresolved. V lost 1 base and J 0 bases, leaving 10 bases between the germline ends. Germline assignment: CDR1 SGHAT and CDR2 FQNNGV. This CDR3 contains 15 residues. The CDR3 DNA is TGTGCCAGCAGCTTAGGGGCTCTGATCTCCTACGAGCAGTACTTC. Protein: CASSLGALISYEQYF.

On this clone itself: The same CDR3 arises from other DNA sequences in this sample as well. This rearrangement joins TRBV6-4 to TRBJ2-1; a weak D match, TRBD2 (6 bases). The CDR3 loop spans 14 amino acids. Germline CDR1 reads MRHNA; CDR2 reads SNTAGT. Trimming left V 0 bases short and J 4 bases short, with 7 bases between. CDR3 region: CASSDSAGYNEQFF. The CDR3 region has the DNA TGTGCCAGCAGTGACTCCGCGGGGTACAATGAGCAGTTCTTC.

In its sample, this clone was seen once. The V and J genes are TRBV4-2 and TRBJ2-5; D not resolved. The CDR3 contains 14 residues. Trimming left V 1 base short and J 1 base short, with 7 bases between. CDR1 and CDR2 from the germline V gene are LGHNA and YNFKEQ. The CDR3 here is CASSQVEVQETQYF. The CDR3 nucleotides are TGTGCCAGCAGCCAAGTTGAGGTCCAAGAGACCCAGTACTTC.

The V gene is TRBV28, the J gene TRBJ1-2, with D uncertain. The V gene lost 5 bases and the J gene lost 8 bases, with 9 bases spanning the gap. The CDR3 runs 11 residues. In germline, CDR1 is MDHEN, CDR2 SYDVKM. The CDR3 spells CASSHNIGYTF. The DNA of the CDR3 is TGTGCCAGCAGTCACAACATCGGCTACACCTTC.

The CDR3 here is CASSLTGARTEAFF. DNA for the CDR3: TGTGCCAGCAGCTTAACAGGGGCGCGCACTGAAGCTTTCTTT. The J gene is TRBJ1-1, the V gene TRBV7-8; TRBD1 agrees at 7 bases. V shed 2 bases and J 4 bases; nucleotides not matched to a gene: 4. This CDR3 is built from 14 residues. CDR1 is SGHVS, CDR2 FQNEAQ, per germline.

This chain uses TRBV19 with TRBJ2-2; D possibly corresponds to TRBD2 (6 bases). CDR3 length equals 17 residues. Germline V gene sequence: CDR1 LNHDA, CDR2 SQIVND (reference sequence). The ends were cut back, 6 bases at V and 1 base at J, with 18 bases in the middle. The CDR3 DNA follows: TGTGCCAGTAGCTCCGCCTTCGGGGGAAAGAACACCGGGGAGCTGTTTTTT. It translates to CASSSAFGGKNTGELFF.

The chain couples TRBV27 to TRBJ1-3; TRBD1 might be the D (6 bases). Germline V gene sequence: CDR1 MNHEY, CDR2 SMNVEV (reference sequence). The CDR3 is made up of 14 amino acids. V was pared by 8 bases and J by 4 bases, with 15 bases between. The CDR3 bases are TGTGCCAGCTCCGAGGGGGGGCTCGGAAACACCATATATTTT. Encoded protein: CASSEGGLGNTIYF.

This clone was observed a single time. This chain links TRBV27 with TRBJ2-1; tentatively, D is TRBD1 (5 bases). The CDR3 has 16 residues. Germline CDR1 reads MNHEY; CDR2 reads SMNVEV (reference sequence). V dropped 1 base and J dropped 3 bases, with 13 bases sitting between them. CDR3 sequence: CASSLLSGPNYNEQFF. CDR3 bases: TGTGCCAGCAGTTTATTATCAGGGCCCAACTACAATGAGCAGTTCTTC.

The chain couples TRBV7-9 to TRBJ2-5; no firm D call. The V end lost 2 bases, the J end lost 4 bases, and 8 bases lay between the germline ends. CDR3 length: 13 amino acids. CDR1 is SEHNR, CDR2 FQNEAQ, per germline (reference sequence). The DNA of the CDR3 is TGTGCCAGCAGCTTAAGTATCGGAGAGACCCAGTACTTC. Translated: CASSLSIGETQYF.

The rearrangement links TRBV6-2 or TRBV6-3 to TRBJ2-7, with a possible D match to TRBD1 (5 bases). Germline assignment: CDR1 MNHEY and CDR2 SVGEGT. V was trimmed by 2 bases and J by 3 bases, leaving 5 bases between them. The CDR3 has 12 residues. CDR3 residues: CASSYDSYEQYF. The CDR3 nucleotides read TGTGCCAGCAGTTACGACAGCTACGAGCAGTACTTC.

The CDR3 sequence is CATSPDPHRVQPQHF. The CDR3 DNA follows: TGTGCCACCAGCCCAGATCCTCACAGGGTCCAGCCCCAGCATTTT. The V call is TRBV24-1, the J call TRBJ1-5, with D perhaps matching TRBD1 (6 bases). CDR1 KGHDR and CDR2 SFDVKD come from the germline V gene. The ends were cut back, 7 bases at V and 7 bases at J, with 19 bases in the middle. The CDR3 extends over 15 amino acids.

The J gene is TRBJ2-7, the V gene TRBV30; 15 positions agree with TRBD2. This CDR3 contains 16 residues. With 2 bases clipped from V and 3 bases from J, the junction kept 5 bases outside the gene matches. The germline V gene encodes CDR1 GTSNPN and CDR2 SVGIG (reference sequence). The CDR3 loop reads CAWSHGLAGGVYEQYF. CDR3 sequence (DNA): TGTGCCTGGAGTCATGGACTAGCGGGAGGGGTCTACGAGCAGTACTTC.

The V call is TRBV7-8, the J call TRBJ2-1; possible D gene TRBD2, 6 bases. Per the germline V gene, CDR1 is SGHVS and CDR2 is FQNEAQ. V lost 5 bases, J lost 2 bases, and 16 bases lay in between. This CDR3 spans 16 amino acids. The CDR3 spells CASSPRDSATYNEQFF. The DNA for the CDR3 is TGTGCCAGCAGCCCACGGGACTCGGCCACCTACAATGAGCAGTTCTTC.

The rearrangement joins TRBV27 to TRBJ2-1, with TRBD2 matching 7 bases. V gave up 0 bases and J gave up 7 bases; unmatched junction bases: 9. Germline V gives CDR1 MNHEY, CDR2 SMNVEV (reference sequence). This CDR3 spans 16 amino acids. CDR3 nucleotides: TGTGCCAGCAGTTTATCGATTGGCGGGAGCTGGAATGAGCAGTTCTTC. Encoded protein: CASSLSIGGSWNEQFF.

This chain connects TRBV28 to TRBJ2-7; 8 nucleotides align to TRBD2. Per the germline V gene, CDR1 is MDHEN and CDR2 is SYDVKM. V lost 5 bases and J lost 0; bases outside the gene matches: 6. The CDR3 is 15 amino acids. The DNA for the CDR3 is TGTGCCAGCAGTCCCCTACTAGCGGCCTCCTACGAGCAGTACTTC. Its translation: CASSPLLAASYEQYF.

This chain links TRBV30 with TRBJ1-5, with 8 positions matching TRBD1. There are 13 residues in the CDR3. The V and J ends lost 5 bases and 7 bases, in that order; junction bases with no gene match: 7. Germline values: CDR1 GTSNPN, CDR2 SVGIG (reference sequence). The CDR3 DNA follows: TGTGCCTGGGCCACAGGGGGGAGGCAGCCCCAGCATTTT. Translated, it gives CAWATGGRQPQHF.

This clone was detected only once. This rearrangement joins TRBV24-1 to TRBJ1-2, with 12 bases lining up with TRBD1. The CDR3 is 16 residues long. V lost 5 bases, J lost 2 bases, and 5 bases stayed unmatched. The germline V gene encodes CDR1 KGHDR and CDR2 SFDVKD. DNA for the CDR3: TGTGCCACCAGTGCTGCGGGACAGGGGGCCAACTATGGCTACACCTTC. Translated, it gives CATSAAGQGANYGYTF.

This clone appeared a single time. The genes are TRBV28 and TRBJ1-2, with TRBD1 matching 7 bases. The CDR3 totals 16 residues. Germline lookup yields CDR1 MDHEN and CDR2 SYDVKM. Germline trimming cut 5 bases from V and 3 bases from J; bases unmatched to any gene: 12. The CDR3 nucleotides read TGTGCCAGCAGTGCCCCCCGGAGACAGGGCGACTATGGCTACACCTTC. It encodes CASSAPRRQGDYGYTF.

J is TRBJ1-4 and V is TRBV25-1, with TRBD1 identical over 8 bases. The CDR3 totals 18 residues. Germline values: CDR1 MGHDK, CDR2 SYGVNS. Unmatched junction bases numbered 15, after V lost 2 bases and J lost 7 bases. CDR3 nucleotides: TGTGCCAGCAGTGAACCCCAAAAAAAGACAGGGGACCCTGAAAAACTGTTTTTT. This gives the protein CASSEPQKKTGDPEKLFF.

The V call is TRBV24-1, the J call TRBJ2-2; the D is unclear. CDR3 length: 16 residues. V gave up 1 base and J gave up 1 base, with 9 bases separating them. Germline loops: CDR1 KGHDR, CDR2 SFDVKD. The CDR3 DNA is TGTGCCACCAGTGATTTTCGTAACGGGAACACCGGGGAGCTGTTTTTT. Its protein is CATSDFRNGNTGELFF.

The chain couples TRBV29-1 to TRBJ2-5, with 7 bases identical to TRBD2. Germline trimming cut 3 bases from V and 5 bases from J; bases unmatched to any gene: 3. The CDR3 has 12 residues. Germline CDR1 SQVTM, CDR2 ANQGSEA. CDR3 coding DNA: TGCAGCGTTGACACTAGCGCGGAGACCCAGTACTTC. This sequence encodes CSVDTSAETQYF.

The chain combines TRBV28 with TRBJ1-5, with D uncertain. The V gene lost 5 bases and the J gene lost 4 bases, with 6 bases spanning the gap. This CDR3 is 12 amino acids long. Germline V gene data show CDR1 as MDHEN and CDR2 as SYDVKM. CDR3 region: CASSPKNQPQHF. The CDR3 DNA follows: TGTGCCAGCAGTCCCAAAAATCAGCCCCAGCATTTT.

The chain links TRBV11-2 to TRBJ1-2, with a tentative D call TRBD1 (6 bases). The CDR3 has 14 residues. Germline CDR1 SGHAT, CDR2 FQNNGV. V lost 2 bases to trimming and J lost 5 bases, with 12 bases between them. The CDR3 protein is CASSLLKDRYGYTF. The CDR3 region has the DNA TGTGCCAGCAGCTTACTTAAGGACAGATATGGCTACACCTTC.

This clone appeared a single time. J is TRBJ2-7 and V is TRBV27; D remains unclear. The ends were cut back, 3 bases at V and 7 bases at J, with 16 bases in the middle. CDR1 is MNHEY, CDR2 SMNVEV, per germline (reference sequence). This CDR3 has 14 residues. This CDR3 is CASSFREKIGEQYF. CDR3 coding DNA: TGTGCCAGCAGTTTTAGAGAGAAAATCGGGGAGCAGTACTTC.